Each of the 5 T cell receptor beta chains below was sequenced from the same sample in a study of OX40 agonist ivuxolimab in advanced cancers. The library was built by means of the immunoSEQ multiplex PCR assay. The clones in this table, taken by TCRdb from immuneACCESS, are in-frame only. Not every clone is retained; where verified, under half of the shortfall comes from an unresolved V gene, and the cause of the rest is unknown. In all, the sample holds under 80,000 clones, and approximately 86% of those were seen once. The top ten hold approximately 0.63% of the sample. Sequences were derived from CD4+ or CD8+ T cells sorted from blood, sampled in a trial of the OX40 agonist ivuxolimab. The receptors come from an adult with an advanced solid tumor such as melanoma, head and neck, liver or kidney cancer.

As DNA, the CDR3 is TGTGCCAGCAGTTTATCTGGGGGGGGGCTACCCAATACGCAGTATTTT. This gives the protein CASSLSGGGLPNTQYF. J is TRBJ2-3 and V is TRBV27; D is perhaps TRBD2 (7 bases). V was shortened by 0 bases and J by 7 bases, with 17 bases between the two germline ends. The germline V gene encodes CDR1 MNHEY and CDR2 SMNVEV (reference sequence). This CDR3 has 16 amino acids.

The chain has TRBV28 and TRBJ2-5; TRBD2 matches 10 bases. The V gene's germline CDR1 is MDHEN and CDR2 SYDVKM. V shed 3 bases and J 4 bases; nucleotides not matched to a gene: 11. The CDR3 has 17 amino acids. CDR3 DNA sequence: TGTGCCAGCAGTTTCCCCGTAGCGGGGGGAAGAAGAGAGACCCAGTACTTC. Translated, it gives CASSFPVAGGRRETQYF.

This clone has only one observation. This chain joins TRBV7-9 and TRBJ2-3, with TRBD1 as a possible D gene (6 bases). Trimming shortened V by 1 base and J by 2 bases, and 10 bases separated the two germline ends. The V gene's germline CDR1 is SEHNR and CDR2 FQNEAQ (reference sequence). CDR3 length: 15 amino acids. The CDR3 nucleotides are TGTGCCAGCAGCTTAGGGGGGCGGAACACAGATACGCAGTATTTT. Its protein product is CASSLGGRNTDTQYF.

V and J are TRBV29-1 and TRBJ2-1, with D possibly being TRBD1 or TRBD2 (5 bases each). CDR3 length: 10 amino acids. Germline V gene lookup returns CDR1 SQVTM and CDR2 ANQGSEA. V lost 6 bases to trimming and J lost 9 bases, with 9 bases between them. CDR3 sequence: CSVTGPEQFF. Written as DNA, the CDR3 is TGCAGCGTCACGGGGCCTGAGCAGTTCTTC.

The chain is built from TRBV6-1 and TRBJ1-3; no clear D. CDR3 length: 13 residues. Deletions cut 3 bases from V and 3 bases from J, with 6 bases between. Germline values: CDR1 MNHNS, CDR2 SASEGT. CDR3 amino acids: CASSDPYGNTIYF. CDR3 nucleotides: TGTGCCAGCAGTGACCCGTATGGAAACACCATATATTTT.